Below, 29 T cell receptor beta chains from the same sample are listed, as sequenced in a study of shared clonotypes between healthy human individuals. This table comes from immunoSEQ multiplex PCR, and its TCRdb copy is limited to in-frame clones, with some not included. The sample includes roughly 2.6 million clones, around nine tenths seen only once; the top ten take about 0.13%. Sample: naive CD4+ T cells sorted from blood. Subset here: CD45RA+ positively selected. Receptors originate from a man younger than 30 in good health.

The chain couples TRBV5-1 to TRBJ2-3; a possible D gene is TRBD2 (5 bases). Germline values: CDR1 SGHRS, CDR2 YFSETQ. The CDR3 spans 11 residues. V lost 5 bases and J lost 4, with 5 bases in between. In nucleotides, the CDR3 is TGCGCCAGCAGAGCGGCAGATACGCAGTATTTT. It codes for CASRAADTQYF.

The chain joins TRBV14 to TRBJ2-1; TRBD1 matches at 9 bases. V shed 3 bases and J 4 bases; nucleotides not matched to a gene: 1. CDR1 and CDR2 from the germline V gene are SGHDN and FVKESK. The CDR3 has 14 residues. The CDR3 reads CASSQDRGYNEQFF. CDR3 nucleotide sequence: TGTGCCAGCAGCCAGGACAGGGGTTACAATGAGCAGTTCTTC.

The rearrangement links TRBV5-1 to TRBJ2-1; 11 bases align to TRBD2. Losses at the gene ends were 4 bases for V and 6 bases for J; bases not matched to a gene: 6. The CDR3 has 15 amino acids. Germline values: CDR1 SGHRS, CDR2 YFSETQ. In DNA form, the CDR3 reads TGCGCCAGCAGCCAGACTAGCGGGGCTTTCAATGAGCAGTTCTTC. Its protein product is CASSQTSGAFNEQFF.

This clone was recorded only once. The gene calls are TRBV30 and TRBJ1-2; D ambiguous. The germline V gene encodes CDR1 GTSNPN and CDR2 SVGIG (reference sequence). The V and J ends lost 5 bases and 8 bases respectively, with 24 bases between them. This CDR3 spans 15 amino acids. In DNA, the CDR3 is TGTGCCTGGGGCTTCAGAGACCTACCCTCCTTCGGCTACACCTTC. Translated, it gives CAWGFRDLPSFGYTF.

This chain joins TRBV13 and TRBJ2-7; 11 bases line up with TRBD1. The CDR3 covers 13 residues. Trimming at V came to 5 bases and at J to 7 bases, leaving 4 bases not matched to a gene. From germline, CDR1 is PRHDT and CDR2 FYEKMQ (reference sequence). DNA for the CDR3: TGTGCCAGCAGCCGGGACAGGGGGAGGGAGCAGTACTTC. It codes for CASSRDRGREQYF.

This clone was found once. V gene TRBV5-8 combines with J gene TRBJ2-7; tentatively, D is TRBD1 (6 bases). Trimming removed 4 bases from V and 4 bases from J, with 15 bases in between. The CDR3 loop spans 14 amino acids. Germline V gives CDR1 SGHTS, CDR2 YDEGEE. CDR3 loop: CASSADSKGYEQYF. The CDR3 nucleotides are TGTGCCAGCAGCGCGGACAGTAAAGGGTACGAGCAGTACTTC. Full variable domain (rest looked up from reference TRBV5-8 and TRBJ2-7): EAGVTQSPTHLIKTRGQQATLRCSPISGHTSVYWYQQALGLGLQFLLWYDEGEERNRGNFPPRFSGRQFPNYSSELNVNALELEDSALYLCASSADSKGYEQYFGPGTRLTVT.

The chain employs TRBV11-2 and TRBJ1-2; TRBD1 aligns across 8 bases. This CDR3 contains 15 residues. V lost 1 base and J lost 9; bases outside the gene matches: 10. The germline V gene encodes CDR1 SGHAT and CDR2 FQNNGV. This CDR3 is CASSLAFRQGPSYTF. CDR3 nucleotides: TGTGCCAGCAGCTTAGCCTTCCGACAGGGGCCTAGCTACACCTTC.

The chain uses TRBV7-8 and TRBJ2-1; D is ambiguous. This CDR3 is 13 amino acids long. Germline-derived CDR1 and CDR2 are SGHVS and FQNEAQ. Trimming left V 3 bases short and J 8 bases short, with 11 bases between. CDR3 loop: CASSFKGYHEQFF. Written as DNA, the CDR3 is TGTGCCAGCAGCTTTAAAGGATACCATGAGCAGTTCTTC.

This clone was detected only once. This chain links TRBV5-6 with TRBJ2-2; a weak D match, TRBD1 (5 bases). Germline V gene lookup returns CDR1 SGHDT and CDR2 YYEEEE. Trimming stripped 0 bases from V and 4 bases from J, with 7 bases between. The CDR3 is made up of 14 amino acids. The CDR3 nucleotides read TGTGCCAGCAGCTTGGCAGGGTTCACCGGGGAGCTGTTTTTT. Its protein product is CASSLAGFTGELFF. The whole variable domain, remainder taken from reference TRBV5-6 and TRBJ2-2, is DAGVTQSPTHLIKTRGQQVTLRCSPKSGHDTVSWYQQALGQGPQFIFQYYEEEERQRGNFPDRFSGHQFPNYSSELNVNALLLGDSALYLCASSLAGFTGELFFGEGSRLTVL.

The gene calls are TRBV2 and TRBJ1-1; no definite D call. The V gene lost 2 bases and the J gene lost 4 bases, with 11 bases spanning the gap. The germline gives CDR1 SNHLY, CDR2 FYNNEI. CDR3 size: 14 residues. CDR3 loop: CASSEPTASTEAFF. The CDR3 DNA reads TGTGCCAGCAGTGAACCCACGGCCTCCACTGAAGCTTTCTTT.

The rearrangement uses TRBV10-2 and TRBJ2-6, with 8 bases lining up with TRBD1. The CDR3 contains 18 residues. CDR1 and CDR2 (germline): WSHSY, SAAADI. V shed 9 bases and J 0 bases; nucleotides not matched to a gene: 13. CDR3 sequence reads: CASTRSRTGHSGANVLTF. The CDR3 bases are TGCGCCAGTACCCGATCCCGGACAGGGCACTCTGGGGCCAACGTCCTGACTTTC.

The chain combines TRBV28 with TRBJ1-1, with unresolved D. CDR1 MDHEN and CDR2 SYDVKM come from the germline V gene. V was cut by 4 bases and J by 5 bases, with 17 bases left in between. The CDR3 length is 15 residues. This CDR3 reads CASSSASNRGTEAFF. For the CDR3, the DNA is TGTGCCAGCAGTTCCGCCTCGAATCGTGGGACTGAAGCTTTCTTT.

The V gene is TRBV7-2, the J gene TRBJ2-3, with 10 bases lining up with TRBD2. The CDR3 has 15 residues. Trimming cost V 5 bases and J 5 bases; bases outside gene matches: 7. Per germline, CDR1 SGHTA and CDR2 FQGNSA. CDR3 coding DNA: TGTGCCAGCAGCGTCTCTAGCGGGAGTAGAGATACGCAGTATTTT. It specifies CASSVSSGSRDTQYF. The full variable domain, rest sourced from reference TRBV7-2 and TRBJ2-3, is GAGVSQSPSNKVTEKGKDVELRCDPISGHTALYWYRQSLGQGLEFLIYFQGNSAPDKSGLPSDRFSAERTGGSVSTLTIQRTQQEDSAVYLCASSVSSGSRDTQYFGPGTRLTVL.

The gene calls are TRBV30 and TRBJ2-3; 7 bases fit TRBD2. Germline values: CDR1 GTSNPN, CDR2 SVGIG (reference sequence). The CDR3 is made up of 12 amino acids. The CDR3, as DNA: TGTGCTTTGGGAGGGAGCACAGATACGCAGTATTTT. It yields the protein CALGGSTDTQYF.

CDR3 in amino acids: CASSRDNIYNEQFF. The CDR3 bases are TGCGCCAGCAGCCGGGACAACATCTACAATGAGCAGTTCTTC. V gene TRBV10-1 combines with J gene TRBJ2-1; possibly TRBD1 for D (6 bases). The CDR3 is made up of 14 amino acids. Trimming removed 6 bases at V and 3 bases at J, with 12 bases between. Germline V gene sequence: CDR1 WNHNN, CDR2 SYGVQD (reference sequence).

This clone appeared a single time. J is TRBJ2-1 and V is TRBV5-6; 8 nucleotides align to TRBD2. Trimming removed 0 bases from V and 4 bases from J; junction bases left unmatched: 9. Germline V lookup: CDR1 SGHDT, CDR2 YYEEEE. This CDR3 contains 17 residues. The CDR3 region has the DNA TGTGCCAGCAGCTTGGGGTTAGCGGGGCCTGAATACAATGAGCAGTTCTTC. It is translated as CASSLGLAGPEYNEQFF.

This clone was detected a few times. The CDR3 is CASSRDPGQGAFKNIQYF. In DNA form, the CDR3 reads TGTGCCAGCAGCCGGGATCCGGGACAGGGAGCATTCAAGAACATTCAGTACTTC. The chain employs TRBV7-2 and TRBJ2-4; TRBD1 matches 9 bases. The germline V gene has CDR1 SGHTA and CDR2 FQGNSA. The CDR3 extends over 18 amino acids. The V segment lost 5 bases and the J segment 7 bases; nucleotides outside the gene matches: 18.

The V and J genes are TRBV19 and TRBJ2-5; D is undetermined. Germline V gene sequence: CDR1 LNHDA, CDR2 SQIVND (reference sequence). The CDR3 consists of 15 residues. Trimming shortened V by 6 bases and J by 1 base, and 15 bases separated the two germline ends. The CDR3 DNA is TGTGCCAGTAGCGCGACTGCAATAGGCCAAGAGACCCAGTACTTC. It is translated as CASSATAIGQETQYF.

The chain has TRBV5-4 and TRBJ2-1; D might be TRBD1 (6 bases). V lost 7 bases to trimming and J lost 2 bases, with 13 bases between them. Germline loops: CDR1 SGHNT, CDR2 YYREEE (reference sequence). The CDR3 covers 14 residues. DNA of the CDR3: TGTGCCAGCCAAAAACAGGGACCCTACAATGAGCAGTTCTTC. Protein: CASQKQGPYNEQFF.

The chain combines TRBV5-4 with TRBJ2-3; possibly TRBD1 or TRBD2 for D (6 bases each). With 7 bases removed from V and 8 bases from J, the gap between germline ends came to 14 bases. CDR1 and CDR2 from the germline V gene are SGHNT and YYREEE (reference sequence). The CDR3 runs to 12 residues. The CDR3 loop is CASYSGAGTQYF. As DNA, the CDR3 is TGTGCCAGCTACTCGGGGGCGGGTACGCAGTATTTT.

V usage is TRBV5-1 and J usage is TRBJ1-6, with D unclear. This CDR3 has 17 amino acids. Germline CDR1 reads SGHRS; CDR2 reads YFSETQ. V was pared by 0 bases and J by 2 bases, with 12 bases between. The CDR3 here is CASSLGDAQTYNSPLHF. CDR3 DNA: TGCGCCAGCAGCTTGGGAGATGCTCAGACCTATAATTCACCCCTCCACTTT.

The rearrangement joins TRBV7-2 to TRBJ2-3, with TRBD2 matching over 11 bases. The CDR3 length is 15 residues. In germline, CDR1 is SGHTA, CDR2 FQGNSA. The V and J ends lost 5 bases and 6 bases, in that order; junction bases with no gene match: 7. The CDR3 DNA sequence: TGTGCCAGCAGCATCTTATCTAGCGGGAGGGATACGCAGTATTTT. This encodes CASSILSSGRDTQYF.

This chain connects TRBV14 to TRBJ2-7; D perhaps matches TRBD1 (5 bases). CDR1 SGHDN and CDR2 FVKESK come from the germline V gene. V lost 2 bases, J lost 6 bases, and 14 bases lay in between. The CDR3 length is 14 residues. The CDR3: CASSQLWGGAEQYF. CDR3 sequence (DNA): TGTGCCAGCAGCCAACTGTGGGGTGGGGCCGAGCAGTACTTC.

This chain joins TRBV5-4 and TRBJ2-5; 11 bases align to TRBD2. Looked up from germline, CDR1 is SGHNT and CDR2 is YYREEE (reference sequence). CDR3 length: 15 residues. V shed 5 bases, J shed 5 bases, and the junction held 8 bases outside the gene matches. The CDR3: CASSRSGGAVETQYF. The CDR3 coding sequence is TGTGCCAGCAGTCGTAGCGGGGGGGCCGTTGAGACCCAGTACTTC.

This sequence joins TRBV2 and TRBJ2-2; no clear D gene. The CDR3 has 15 amino acids. Trimming left V 4 bases short and J 1 base short, with 10 bases between. CDR1 SNHLY and CDR2 FYNNEI come from the germline V gene. The CDR3 DNA reads TGTGCCAGCAGTGGACAACAAGGGAACACCGGGGAGCTGTTTTTT. Translating it yields CASSGQQGNTGELFF. Full variable domain (missing parts from reference TRBV2 and TRBJ2-2): EPEVTQTPSHQVTQMGQEVILRCVPISNHLYFYWYRQILGQKVEFLVSFYNNEISEKSEIFDDQFSVERPDGSNFTLKIRSTKLEDSAMYFCASSGQQGNTGELFFGEGSRLTVL.

This clone was found once. The chain uses TRBV30 and TRBJ1-2, with 10 bases that match TRBD1. Germline CDR1 is GTSNPN and CDR2 is SVGIG (reference sequence). This CDR3 contains 18 residues. The trim removed 1 base at V and 8 bases at J, leaving 19 bases unmatched. The CDR3 here is CAWSAPGQGMRRVWGYTF. In DNA form, the CDR3 reads TGTGCCTGGAGTGCGCCGGGACAGGGGATGAGGCGGGTCTGGGGCTACACCTTC.

CDR3 region: CSARDTVYEQYF. CDR3 bases: TGCAGCGCCAGGGACACGGTCTACGAGCAGTACTTC. The chain employs TRBV29-1 and TRBJ2-7; maybe TRBD1 (6 bases). The CDR3 is 12 amino acids. Looked up from germline, CDR1 is SQVTM and CDR2 is ANQGSEA. Trimming removed 7 bases from V and 3 bases from J, with 13 bases in between.

The chain carries TRBV30 and TRBJ1-4, with D hard to call. The CDR3 runs to 18 residues. Germline V lookup: CDR1 GTSNPN, CDR2 SVGIG (reference sequence). V was shortened by 5 bases and J by 0 bases, with 22 bases between the two germline ends. The CDR3 region has the DNA TGTGCCTGGGCGGAGTGGCCCACTTGGCCCGCAACTAATGAAAAACTGTTTTTT. It codes for CAWAEWPTWPATNEKLFF. The variable domain in full, with the rest retrieved from reference TRBV30 and TRBJ1-4, is SQTIHQWPATLVQPVGSPLSLECTVEGTSNPNLYWYRQAAGRGLQLLFYSVGIGQISSEVPQNLSASRPQDRQFILSSKKLLLSDSGFYLCAWAEWPTWPATNEKLFFGSGTQLSVL.

The J gene is TRBJ1-4, the V gene TRBV19, with TRBD1 matching over 7 bases. Germline CDR1 and CDR2: LNHDA and SQIVND (reference sequence). V shed 3 bases, J shed 10 bases, and the junction held 14 bases outside the gene matches. This CDR3 region has 16 residues. The CDR3 DNA sequence: TGTGCCAGTAGTATTACGGGGACAGACTCCGAGGGAAAACTGTTTTTT. Its protein is CASSITGTDSEGKLFF.